This passage covers 21 T cell receptor beta chains from one sample sequenced in a study of early T cells in non-severe SARS-CoV-2 infection (dated by TCRdb to the early 2020s). To prepare the library, 5' RACE was applied. These reads were obtained on a NextSeq 500. Through fastp at Q25 and MiXCR, TCRdb rebuilt clones from the public reads, retaining in-frame beta chains. A single entry per CDR3 protein holds the most common genes and DNA from its merged rows. Recorded for this sample are about 45,000 distinct CDR3 sequences; 9.5% to 13% of them occurred a single time. Around a fifth of the sample lies in the top ten. The sequenced sample was whole blood. Receptors originate from an adult who was a healthcare worker with PCR-confirmed SARS-CoV-2 infection or an uninfected control (not recorded which).

This clonotype came up many times. The chain is built from TRBV7-2 and TRBJ2-1; TRBD2 agrees at 11 bases. Germline V gene sequence: CDR1 SGHTA, CDR2 FQGNSA. The CDR3 length is 13 residues. Trimming at V came to 5 bases and at J to 16 bases, leaving 10 bases not matched to a gene. CDR3 sequence: CASSRDTSGSSFF. Written as DNA, the CDR3 is TGTGCCAGCAGCCGAGACACTAGCGGGAGTTCTTTCTTC. The whole variable domain, filled in from reference TRBV7-2 and TRBJ2-1, reads GAGVSQSPSNKVTEKGKDVELRCDPISGHTALYWYRQSLGQGLEFLIYFQGNSAPDKSGLPSDRFSAERTGGSVSTLTIQRTQQEDSAVYLCASSRDTSGSSFFGPGTRLTVL.

This clonotype has at least ten counts. This sequence joins TRBV3-1 and TRBJ2-7; TRBD1 might be the D (5 bases). Germline V gene data show CDR1 as LGHDT and CDR2 as YNNKEL (reference sequence). V dropped 1 base and J dropped 6 bases, with 7 bases sitting between them. This CDR3 spans 12 amino acids. The CDR3 DNA is TGTGCCAGCAGCCAAGGCAGGGCCGAGCAGTACTTC. Encoded protein: CASSQGRAEQYF.

Many counts were recorded for this clonotype. The V and J genes are TRBV7-9 and TRBJ1-5; unclear D gene. Germline CDR1 and CDR2: SEHNR and FQNEAQ (reference sequence). V lost 1 base to trimming and J lost 9 bases, with 7 bases between them. The CDR3 is 12 residues long. This CDR3 reads CASSLGGRPQHF. The CDR3 region has the DNA TGTGCCAGCAGCTTAGGTGGTCGGCCCCAGCATTTT.

This clonotype showed up just a few times. The rearrangement joins TRBV7-6 to TRBJ2-7; D tentatively fits TRBD1 or TRBD2 (7 bases each). Looked up from germline, CDR1 is SGHVS and CDR2 is FNYEAQ. V was trimmed by 2 bases and J by 2 bases, leaving 13 bases between them. The CDR3 contains 15 residues. CDR3: CASSLRQGGTYEQYF. In DNA, the CDR3 is TGTGCCAGCAGCTTACGGCAGGGGGGGACCTACGAGCAGTACTTC.

This chain joins TRBV3-1 and TRBJ2-2; no reliable D call. This CDR3 is 15 amino acids long. The germline CDR1 and CDR2 sequences are LGHDT and YNNKEL (reference sequence). With 2 bases removed from V and 4 bases from J, the gap between germline ends came to 11 bases. This CDR3 is CASSQTWASTGELFF. The CDR3 region has the DNA TGTGCCAGCAGCCAAACATGGGCCTCCACCGGGGAGCTGTTTTTT.

The sample holds many counts of this clonotype. The chain carries TRBV7-9 and TRBJ1-1, with D maybe TRBD1 (6 bases). Germline CDR1 and CDR2: SEHNR and FQNEAQ (reference sequence). V lost 3 bases and J 0 bases, leaving 14 bases between the germline ends. This CDR3 has 16 residues. The CDR3 sequence is CASSFAGASMNTEAFF. The CDR3 DNA sequence: TGTGCCAGCAGCTTCGCAGGGGCGTCGATGAACACTGAAGCTTTCTTT.

This rearrangement joins TRBV28 to TRBJ1-2; 9 bases line up with TRBD1. The CDR3 is 15 residues long. V lost 7 bases, J lost 6 bases, and 12 bases stayed unmatched. Germline CDR1 and CDR2: MDHEN and SYDVKM. The CDR3, as DNA: TGTGCCAGCACCTTCCGGGACAGGGATTTTGATGGCTACACCTTC. Protein: CASTFRDRDFDGYTF.

This chain links TRBV4-3 with TRBJ1-1; 7 bases match TRBD1. Trimming removed 4 bases from V and 4 bases from J; junction bases left unmatched: 6. The CDR3 has 14 residues. Germline V gene lookup returns CDR1 LGHNA and CDR2 YSLEER. The CDR3 spells CASSLFTGVTEAFF. As DNA, the CDR3 is TGCGCCAGCAGCCTCTTTACAGGGGTCACTGAAGCTTTCTTT.

This clonotype appeared many times. The chain links TRBV29-1 to TRBJ1-2; the D gene is possibly TRBD1 (6 bases). Trimming left V 4 bases short and J 4 bases short, with 13 bases between. CDR1 and CDR2 (germline): SQVTM, ANQGSEA. This CDR3 contains 13 residues. The CDR3 region is CSVVEWTAYGYTF. CDR3 DNA sequence: TGCAGCGTTGTCGAGTGGACAGCCTATGGCTACACCTTC. Full variable domain (missing parts from reference TRBV29-1 and TRBJ1-2): SAVISQKPSRDICQRGTSLTIQCQVDSQVTMMFWYRQQPGQSLTLIATANQGSEATYESGFVIDKFPISRPNLTFSTLTVSNMSPEDSSIYLCSVVEWTAYGYTFGSGTRLTVV.

This clonotype was seen a handful of times. This chain links TRBV28 with TRBJ2-1, with D perhaps TRBD2 (6 bases). V shed 5 bases and J shed 5 bases, with 16 bases lying between them. The germline gives CDR1 MDHEN, CDR2 SYDVKM. The CDR3 spans 15 residues. This CDR3 is CASSPSGVGHNEQFF. The CDR3 region has the DNA TGTGCCAGCAGTCCCTCGGGAGTGGGGCACAATGAGCAGTTCTTC.

Many counts were recorded for this clonotype. V and J are TRBV11-1 and TRBJ2-5; D may be TRBD1 or TRBD2 (6 bases each). The CDR3 is made up of 16 amino acids. Trimming shortened V by 3 bases and J by 5 bases, and 19 bases separated the two germline ends. CDR1 is SGHAT, CDR2 FQDESV, per germline (reference sequence). The CDR3 DNA reads as TGTGCCAGCAGCTTGAGGGGGGCGACGGGAACCGAGACCCAGTACTTC. This codes for CASSLRGATGTETQYF.

This clonotype turned up a few times. This chain joins TRBV7-9 and TRBJ2-2; D ambiguous. V was cut by 4 bases and J by 4 bases, with 7 bases left in between. Germline assignment: CDR1 SEHNR and CDR2 FQNEAQ (reference sequence). The CDR3 extends over 13 amino acids. The CDR3 protein is CASSYFLTGELFF. The CDR3 DNA is TGTGCCAGCAGCTATTTTCTCACCGGGGAGCTGTTTTTT.

This clonotype was picked up a small number of times. This chain uses TRBV5-5 with TRBJ2-7, with D unclear. V was shortened by 3 bases and J by 0 bases, with 16 bases between the two germline ends. There are 16 residues in the CDR3. Germline V gives CDR1 SGHKS, CDR2 YYEKEE (reference sequence). CDR3 in DNA: TGTGCCAGCAGCTATGGGTGGGTAAGCGACTCCTACGAGCAGTACTTC. Translated, it gives CASSYGWVSDSYEQYF. The entire variable domain, with the rest obtained from reference TRBV5-5 and TRBJ2-7, is as follows: DAGVTQSPTHLIKTRGQQVTLRCSPISGHKSVSWYQQVLGQGPQFIFQYYEKEERGRGNFPDRFSARQFPNYSSELNVNALLLGDSALYLCASSYGWVSDSYEQYFGPGTRLTVT.

The table lists this clonotype with a few counts. V is TRBV3-1 and J is TRBJ2-7; 10 nucleotides line up with TRBD1. Germline CDR1 and CDR2: LGHDT and YNNKEL (reference sequence). The CDR3 is made up of 15 amino acids. Trimming removed 3 bases from V and 3 bases from J; junction bases left unmatched: 5. The CDR3 protein is CASSQPWTGGYEQYF. The CDR3 nucleotides read TGTGCCAGCAGCCAGCCATGGACAGGGGGCTACGAGCAGTACTTC.

The V gene is TRBV5-1, the J gene TRBJ2-5, with TRBD1 matching over 8 bases. Germline trimming cut 7 bases from V and 4 bases from J; bases unmatched to any gene: 12. The V gene's germline CDR1 is SGHRS and CDR2 YFSETQ. The CDR3 loop spans 15 amino acids. The CDR3 DNA is TGCGCCAGCGCCCAGACAGGGGCGTCGCGAGAGACCCAGTACTTC. Translation gives CASAQTGASRETQYF.

This chain connects TRBV7-6 to TRBJ2-5, with 8 bases fitting TRBD2. V gave up 5 bases and J gave up 2 bases; unmatched junction bases: 10. The CDR3 is 16 amino acids. Germline CDR1 is SGHVS and CDR2 is FNYEAQ. The CDR3 DNA sequence: TGTGCCAGCAGCAATCGCGGGGTAGCGGGACAAGAGACCCAGTACTTC. The encoded protein is CASSNRGVAGQETQYF.

This clonotype was seen a handful of times. The chain uses TRBV28 and TRBJ2-7; a weak D match, TRBD1 (6 bases). The V and J ends lost 5 bases and 6 bases respectively, with 17 bases between them. In germline, CDR1 is MDHEN, CDR2 SYDVKM. This CDR3 has 14 amino acids. This CDR3 reads CASSLGAETGEQYF. The DNA of the CDR3 is TGTGCCAGCAGTCTGGGGGCTGAAACCGGCGAGCAGTACTTC.

This clonotype was counted many times. This sequence joins TRBV7-8 and TRBJ2-1, with 9 bases aligning to TRBD2. The CDR3 spans 15 residues. Germline values: CDR1 SGHVS, CDR2 FQNEAQ. V shed 1 base, J shed 6 bases, and the junction held 4 bases outside the gene matches. This CDR3 is CASSLVAGVGNEQFF. For the CDR3, the DNA is TGTGCCAGCAGCTTAGTAGCGGGAGTGGGCAATGAGCAGTTCTTC.

This clonotype came up many times. The V and J genes are TRBV9 and TRBJ2-7; 12 positions match TRBD2. With V trimmed by 4 bases and J by 5 bases, 10 bases remained unmatched. CDR1 and CDR2 from the germline V gene are SGDLS and YYNGEE. The CDR3 spans 16 residues. CDR3 in DNA: TGTGCCAGCAGCCCTCGACTAGCGGGAGAGACAAACGAGCAGTACTTC. Amino acid sequence: CASSPRLAGETNEQYF.

The table lists this clonotype with a few counts. The chain links TRBV29-1 to TRBJ2-7, with D possibly called TRBD1 or TRBD2 (5 bases each). Trimming took 2 bases from V and 1 from J, leaving 21 bases between them. The CDR3 totals 17 residues. Germline CDR1 reads SQVTM; CDR2 reads ANQGSEA. The CDR3 region has the DNA TGCAGCGTTGAATACCCCGAATCAGGGCGCGGGTCCTACGAGCAGTACTTC. It is translated as CSVEYPESGRGSYEQYF.

This clonotype has a count of ten or more. The CDR3 nucleotides read TGCAGTGCTAGAGATCCAGGGACAGGGGGCTATGAGCAGTTCTTC. It is translated as CSARDPGTGGYEQFF. The chain couples TRBV20-1 to TRBJ2-1; 12 nucleotides agree with TRBD1. CDR1 is DFQATT and CDR2 is SNEGSKA in the germline V gene (reference sequence). Unmatched junction bases numbered 5, after V lost 0 bases and J lost 8 bases. CDR3 size: 15 residues.